This T cell receptor (beta chain) originates from a study of molecular identifiers for immune sequencing clone quantification. TCRdb processed the PCR reads anew with MiXCR; each CDR3 protein has one entry. The top ten clones hold about 0.78% of a sample with more than 550,000 distinct CDR3 sequences, about 25% of them seen once. Naive CD8 T cells underwent sorting with the CD8+CD4-CCR7+CD45RA+ definition. This clonotype was observed at least ten times. The sample was naive CD8+ T cells from blood, with Jurkat cell RNA spiked in. The subset here: FACS-sorted CD8+CD4-CCR7+CD45RA+ naive T cells. This clonotype originated in a human donor in good health. Some libraries in this study had Jurkat cell RNA spiked in.

In DNA, the CDR3 is TGTGCCAGCAGCCAGGACAGGGGGCGGGTCTGGCGCGGCACTGAAGCTTTCTTT. As protein: CASSQDRGRVWRGTEAFF. V gene TRBV7-9 combines with J gene TRBJ1-1, with 11 bases aligning to TRBD1. V lost 5 bases to trimming and J lost 4 bases; unmatched junction nucleotides: 15. CDR3 size: 18 residues. The germline CDR1 and CDR2 sequences are SEHNR and FQNEAQ (reference sequence).